These 15 T cell receptor beta chains originate from one sample sequenced in a study of T cell responses to AZD1222 COVID-19 vaccine. Profiled with immunoSEQ multiplex PCR; TCRdb holds only in-frame clones, not every one. Among around 100,000 clones listed, over 75% were seen once. This sample comprised peripheral blood, obtained on day 0 of AZD1222 vaccination. The receptors shown here come from an adult in good health.

The chain combines TRBV28 with TRBJ2-1; 7 bases line up with TRBD2. The V gene end was trimmed by 7 bases and the J gene end by 8 bases; junction bases not matched to a gene: 8. The CDR3 extends over 13 amino acids. The germline CDR1 and CDR2 sequences are MDHEN and SYDVKM. CDR3 sequence reads: CASTINGLDEQFF. The CDR3 region has the DNA TGTGCCAGCACCATAAATGGACTAGATGAGCAGTTCTTC. The full variable domain, completed using reference TRBV28 and TRBJ2-1, is DVKVTQSSRYLVKRTGEKVFLECVQDMDHENMFWYRQDPGLGLRLIYFSYDVKMKEKGDIPEGYSVSREKKERFSLILESASTNQTSMYLCASTINGLDEQFFGPGTRLTVL.

The gene calls are TRBV6-5 and TRBJ1-3, with D maybe TRBD1 (5 bases). V lost 5 bases and J lost 0, with 8 bases in between. CDR3 length equals 14 residues. The germline V gene has CDR1 MNHEY and CDR2 SVGAGI. The chain's CDR3 is CASSPGGSGNTIYF. Here the CDR3 DNA reads TGTGCCAGCAGTCCGGGGGGCTCTGGAAACACCATATATTTT.

The rearrangement links TRBV19 to TRBJ2-7, with 12 bases that match TRBD1. Germline V gene data show CDR1 as LNHDA and CDR2 as SQIVND (reference sequence). Trimming cost V 6 bases and J 6 bases; bases outside gene matches: 6. CDR3 length equals 14 residues. CDR3 residues: CASSSGTGGTEQYF. CDR3 coding DNA: TGTGCCAGTAGCTCCGGGACAGGGGGCACCGAGCAGTACTTC. Combining the CDR3 with reference TRBV19 and TRBJ2-7 gives the whole variable domain DGGITQSPKYLFRKEGQNVTLSCEQNLNHDAMYWYRQDPGQGLRLIYYSQIVNDFQKGDIAEGYSVSREKKESFPLTVTSAQKNPTAFYLCASSSGTGGTEQYFGPGTRLTVT.

For this clone: Germline and junction disagree at one end, which may indicate a read error. J is TRBJ1-1 and V is TRBV29-1, with 10 bases lining up with TRBD1. Germline-derived CDR1 and CDR2 are SQVTM and ANQGSEA. The CDR3 runs 12 residues. DNA for the CDR3: TGCAGCGCTGAACCCGACAGGGGGCTTTCTTTCTTT. This translates into CSAEPDRGLSFF.

The rearrangement joins TRBV6-2 or TRBV6-3 to TRBJ2-5, with 7 nucleotides matching TRBD1. The germline gives CDR1 MNHEY, CDR2 SVGEGT. V was pared by 6 bases and J by 5 bases, with 9 bases of the junction left unmatched. The CDR3 has 14 amino acids. The CDR3 loop reads CASSQRQGGETQYF. The CDR3 nucleotides read TGTGCCAGCAGCCAACGACAGGGCGGGGAGACCCAGTACTTC.

The V gene is TRBV9, the J gene TRBJ1-3; D not resolved. The CDR3 length is 15 residues. The germline V gene has CDR1 SGDLS and CDR2 YYNGEE. V dropped 2 bases and J dropped 1 base, with 10 bases sitting between them. CDR3: CASSVSMGSGNTIYF. DNA for the CDR3: TGTGCCAGCAGCGTTAGTATGGGGTCTGGAAACACCATATATTTT.

The V call is TRBV24-1, the J call TRBJ2-7; the match to TRBD1 covers 7 bases. The junction had 7 bases not matched to a gene; V was cut back by 4 bases and J by 2 bases. Germline CDR1 and CDR2: KGHDR and SFDVKD. The CDR3 runs 15 residues. CDR3 protein: CATSDRQGSPYEQYF. CDR3 DNA: TGTGCCACCAGTGACAGACAGGGCTCCCCCTACGAGCAGTACTTC.

The V and J genes are TRBV15 and TRBJ1-4, with D tentatively TRBD1 (5 bases). Germline CDR1 is LNHNV and CDR2 is YYDKDF (reference sequence). The CDR3 has 14 amino acids. V lost 3 bases to trimming and J lost 0 bases, with 5 bases between them. DNA of the CDR3: TGTGCCACCAGCAGGACAGCAACTAATGAAAAACTGTTTTTT. Its protein is CATSRTATNEKLFF.

This rearrangement joins TRBV7-8 to TRBJ1-1, with D possibly TRBD1 on 5 matching bases. The ends were cut back, 5 bases at V and 11 bases at J, with 15 bases in the middle. The CDR3 extends over 12 amino acids. Germline-derived CDR1 and CDR2 are SGHVS and FQNEAQ. The CDR3 bases are TGTGCCAGCAGCCACGGGACCGAGGGGGCTTTCTTT. Its translation: CASSHGTEGAFF.

This rearrangement joins TRBV7-9 to TRBJ2-4; TRBD2 agrees at 8 bases. V dropped 5 bases and J dropped 1; count of bases not matched to a gene: 7. The CDR3 is 16 residues long. Germline CDR1 and CDR2: SEHNR and FQNEAQ (reference sequence). The CDR3 DNA is TGTGCCAGCAGCCCGCGCGGGGGGATGGCCAAAAACATTCAGTACTTC. It yields the protein CASSPRGGMAKNIQYF.

The rearrangement uses TRBV5-5 and TRBJ2-5; D is perhaps TRBD2 (5 bases). CDR1 SGHKS and CDR2 YYEKEE come from the germline V gene (reference sequence). V lost 2 bases to trimming and J lost 2 bases, with 7 bases between them. The CDR3 covers 13 residues. This chain's CDR3 is CASSLLDQETQYF. In DNA form, the CDR3 reads TGTGCCAGCAGCTTACTAGATCAAGAGACCCAGTACTTC. The whole variable domain, filled in from reference TRBV5-5 and TRBJ2-5, reads DAGVTQSPTHLIKTRGQQVTLRCSPISGHKSVSWYQQVLGQGPQFIFQYYEKEERGRGNFPDRFSARQFPNYSSELNVNALLLGDSALYLCASSLLDQETQYFGPGTRLLVL.

The chain joins TRBV12-3 or TRBV12-4 to TRBJ1-2; D might be TRBD1 (6 bases). Trimming cost V 10 bases and J 6 bases, with 18 bases left between them. This CDR3 is built from 13 residues. DNA of the CDR3: TGTGCCACCTCGGACAGTCCGAAGAATGGCTACACCTTC. Protein product: CATSDSPKNGYTF.

The rearrangement joins TRBV5-4 to TRBJ1-4, with 9 positions matching TRBD1. V lost 4 bases to trimming and J lost 0 bases; unmatched junction nucleotides: 4. CDR3 size: 16 residues. The germline gives CDR1 SGHNT, CDR2 YYREEE (reference sequence). The DNA for the CDR3 is TGTGCCAGCAGCCGGGGACAGGGTGCAACTAATGAAAAACTGTTTTTT. This codes for CASSRGQGATNEKLFF.

The gene calls are TRBV19 and TRBJ1-5; 7 bases line up with TRBD1. J was trimmed by 0 bases and V by 6 bases; bases with no gene match: 11. The V gene's germline CDR1 is LNHDA and CDR2 SQIVND (reference sequence). This CDR3 contains 17 residues. The CDR3 bases are TGTGCCAGTAGCTGGGCCAGGGGGGGATATAGCAATCAGCCCCAGCATTTT. Protein sequence: CASSWARGGYSNQPQHF.

The rearrangement links TRBV5-1 to TRBJ1-1; 9 bases line up with TRBD1. The germline V gene has CDR1 SGHRS and CDR2 YFSETQ. This CDR3 spans 16 amino acids. Trimming at V came to 6 bases and at J to 0 bases, leaving 9 bases not matched to a gene. CDR3: CASNSRTGAMNTEAFF. In DNA, the CDR3 is TGCGCCAGCAACTCCCGGACAGGGGCGATGAACACTGAAGCTTTCTTT.